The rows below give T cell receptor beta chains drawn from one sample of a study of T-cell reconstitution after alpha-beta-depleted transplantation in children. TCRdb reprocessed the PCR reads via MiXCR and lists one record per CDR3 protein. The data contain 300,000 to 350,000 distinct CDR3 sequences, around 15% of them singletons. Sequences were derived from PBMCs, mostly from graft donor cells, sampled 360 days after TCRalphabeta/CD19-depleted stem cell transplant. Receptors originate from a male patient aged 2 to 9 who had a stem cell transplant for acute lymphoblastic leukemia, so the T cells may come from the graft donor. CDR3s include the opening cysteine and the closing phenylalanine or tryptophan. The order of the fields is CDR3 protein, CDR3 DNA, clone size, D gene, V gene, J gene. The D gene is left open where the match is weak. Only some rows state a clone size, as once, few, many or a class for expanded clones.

CDR3: CAISRGTGEYGNTEAFF; DNA: TGTGCCATCAGCAGGGGGACAGGGGAATACGGGAACACTGAAGCTTTCTTT; size: few; D: TRBD1; V: TRBV10-3; J: TRBJ1-1
CDR3: CASSSAWGEYEQYF; DNA: TGTGCCAGCAGCTCAGCCTGGGGGGAATACGAGCAGTACTTC; size: few; D: -; V: TRBV5-6; J: TRBJ2-7
CDR3: CASSSTGVGTQYF; DNA: TGTGCCAGCAGTTCTACAGGGGTTGGGACCCAGTACTTC; size: few; D: TRBD1; V: TRBV12-3/TRBV12-4; J: TRBJ2-5
CDR3: CSVHHQLAGVGSSYNEQFF; DNA: TGCAGCGTTCATCACCAACTAGCGGGAGTGGGGAGCTCCTACAATGAGCAGTTCTTC; size: many; D: TRBD2; V: TRBV29-1; J: TRBJ2-1
CDR3: CASSRYAATDTQYF; DNA: TGTGCCAGCAGCCGATATGCCGCGACAGATACGCAGTATTTT; size: -; D: -; V: TRBV12-3/TRBV12-4; J: TRBJ2-3
CDR3: CATSVAGASTDTQYF; DNA: TGTGCCACCAGTGTGGCAGGGGCCAGCACAGATACGCAGTATTTT; size: -; D: -; V: TRBV24-1; J: TRBJ2-3
CDR3: CASSYGLKANTEAFF; DNA: TGTGCCAGCAGTTACGGCCTAAAGGCGAACACTGAAGCTTTCTTT; size: few; D: -; V: TRBV6-2/TRBV6-3; J: TRBJ1-1
CDR3: CASSSTQVQETQYF; DNA: TGCGCCAGCAGCTCAACGCAAGTCCAAGAGACCCAGTACTTC; size: many; D: -; V: TRBV5-1; J: TRBJ2-5
CDR3: CASSPPGLAGVGDTQYF; DNA: TGTGCCAGCAGCCCCCCCGGACTAGCGGGAGTAGGCGATACGCAGTATTTT; size: -; D: TRBD2; V: TRBV4-2; J: TRBJ2-3
CDR3: CASSLLRHLYEQYF; DNA: TGTGCCAGCAGTTTACTCAGACATCTCTACGAGCAGTACTTC; size: few; D: -; V: TRBV28; J: TRBJ2-7
CDR3: CASSSTSQGNTEAFF; DNA: TGCGCCAGCAGCTCAACATCACAGGGAAACACTGAAGCTTTCTTT; size: -; D: -; V: TRBV5-1; J: TRBJ1-1
CDR3: CSATPPTVANEQFF; DNA: TGCAGTGCTACCCCCCCGACTGTGGCCAATGAGCAGTTCTTC; size: -; D: -; V: TRBV20-1; J: TRBJ2-1
CDR3: CASSPPVGQGSDTQYF; DNA: TGTGCCAGCTCACCACCGGTGGGGCAGGGCTCAGATACGCAGTATTTT; size: -; D: -; V: TRBV18; J: TRBJ2-3
CDR3: CASSPPGGSYNEQFF; DNA: TGCGCCAGCAGCCCACCGGGGGGCTCCTACAATGAGCAGTTCTTC; size: few; D: TRBD2; V: TRBV5-1; J: TRBJ2-1
CDR3: CASRRLPSYNEQFF; DNA: TGTGCCAGTAGGCGACTCCCTTCCTACAATGAGCAGTTCTTC; size: -; D: -; V: TRBV19; J: TRBJ2-1